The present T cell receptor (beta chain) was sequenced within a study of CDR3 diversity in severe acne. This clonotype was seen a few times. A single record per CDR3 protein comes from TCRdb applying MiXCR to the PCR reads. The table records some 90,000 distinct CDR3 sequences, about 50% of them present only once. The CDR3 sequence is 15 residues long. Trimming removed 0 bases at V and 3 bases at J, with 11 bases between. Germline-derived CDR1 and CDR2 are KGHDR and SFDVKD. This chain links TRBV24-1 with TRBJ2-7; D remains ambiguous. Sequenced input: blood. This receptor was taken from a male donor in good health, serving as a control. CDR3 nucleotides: TGTGCCACCAGTGATTTGCTACATGGAGTCTACGAGCAGTACTTC. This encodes CATSDLLHGVYEQYF.